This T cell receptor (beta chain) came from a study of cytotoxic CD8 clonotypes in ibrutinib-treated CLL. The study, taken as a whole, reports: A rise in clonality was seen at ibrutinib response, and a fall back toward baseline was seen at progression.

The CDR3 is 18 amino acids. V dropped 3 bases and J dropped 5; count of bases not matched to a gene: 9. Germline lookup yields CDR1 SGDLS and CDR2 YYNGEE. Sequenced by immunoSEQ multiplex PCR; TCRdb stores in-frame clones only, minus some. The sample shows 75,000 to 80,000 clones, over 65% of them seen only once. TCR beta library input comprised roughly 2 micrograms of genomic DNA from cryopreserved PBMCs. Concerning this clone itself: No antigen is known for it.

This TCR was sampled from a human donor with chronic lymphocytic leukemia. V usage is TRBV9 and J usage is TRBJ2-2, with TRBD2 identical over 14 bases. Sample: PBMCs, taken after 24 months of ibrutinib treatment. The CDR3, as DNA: TGTGCCAGCAGCGATCCGGGACTAGCGGGAGTTCGGACCGGGGAGCTGTTTTTT. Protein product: CASSDPGLAGVRTGELFF.